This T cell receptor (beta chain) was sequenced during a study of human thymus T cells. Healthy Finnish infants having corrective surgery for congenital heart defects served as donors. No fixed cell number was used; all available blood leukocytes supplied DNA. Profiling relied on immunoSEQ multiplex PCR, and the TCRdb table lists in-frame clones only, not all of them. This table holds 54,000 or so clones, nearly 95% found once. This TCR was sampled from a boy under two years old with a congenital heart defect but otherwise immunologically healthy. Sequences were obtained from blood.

CDR3 in DNA: TGTGCCAGCAGCTTAGATAGCAATCAGCCCCAGCATTTT. It encodes CASSLDSNQPQHF. The chain carries TRBV11-3 and TRBJ1-5, with D unclear. Germline V CDR1 and CDR2: SGHNT, YENEEA. The V gene lost 0 bases and the J gene lost 0 bases, with 0 bases spanning the gap. The CDR3 has 13 amino acids.